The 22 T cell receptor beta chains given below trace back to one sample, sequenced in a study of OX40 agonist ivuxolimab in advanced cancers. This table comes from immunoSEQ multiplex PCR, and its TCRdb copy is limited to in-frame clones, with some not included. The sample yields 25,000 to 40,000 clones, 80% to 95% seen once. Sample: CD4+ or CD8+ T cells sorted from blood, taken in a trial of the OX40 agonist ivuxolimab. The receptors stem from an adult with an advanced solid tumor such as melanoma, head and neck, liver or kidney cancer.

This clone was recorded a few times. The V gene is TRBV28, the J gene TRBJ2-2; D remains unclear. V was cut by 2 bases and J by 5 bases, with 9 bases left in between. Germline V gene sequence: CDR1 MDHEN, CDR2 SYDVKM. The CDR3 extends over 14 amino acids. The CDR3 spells CASSLHVRTGELFF. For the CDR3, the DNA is TGTGCCAGCAGTTTACATGTGAGAACCGGGGAGCTGTTTTTT.

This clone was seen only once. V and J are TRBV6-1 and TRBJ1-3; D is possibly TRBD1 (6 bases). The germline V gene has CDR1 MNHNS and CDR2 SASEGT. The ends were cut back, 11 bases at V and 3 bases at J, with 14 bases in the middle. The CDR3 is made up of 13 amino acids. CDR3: CASVQGFGNTIYF. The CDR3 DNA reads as TGTGCCTCAGTACAGGGATTTGGAAACACCATATATTTT.

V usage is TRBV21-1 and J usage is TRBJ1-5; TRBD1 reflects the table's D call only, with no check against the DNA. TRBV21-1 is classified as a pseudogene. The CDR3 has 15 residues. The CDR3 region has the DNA TGTGCCAGCAGCAATGGGACAGGGGAGGATCAGCCCCAGCATTTT. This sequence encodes CASSNGTGEDQPQHF.

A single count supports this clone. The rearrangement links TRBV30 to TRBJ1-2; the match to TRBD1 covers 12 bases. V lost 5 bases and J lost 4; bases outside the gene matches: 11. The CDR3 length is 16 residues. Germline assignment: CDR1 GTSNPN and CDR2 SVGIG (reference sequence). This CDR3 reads CAWDWGQGAGIYGYTF. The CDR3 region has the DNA TGTGCCTGGGACTGGGGACAGGGGGCAGGGATCTATGGCTACACCTTC.

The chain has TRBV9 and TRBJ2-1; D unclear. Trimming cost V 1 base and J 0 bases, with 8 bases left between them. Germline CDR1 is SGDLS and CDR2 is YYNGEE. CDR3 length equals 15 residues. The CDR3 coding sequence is TGTGCCAGCAGCGTATTGGTATCCTCCTACAATGAGCAGTTCTTC. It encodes CASSVLVSSYNEQFF.

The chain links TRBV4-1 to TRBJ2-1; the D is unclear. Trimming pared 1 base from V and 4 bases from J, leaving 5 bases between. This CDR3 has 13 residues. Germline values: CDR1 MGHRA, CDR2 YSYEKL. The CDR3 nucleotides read TGCGCCAGCAGCCAAGGTCATTACAATGAGCAGTTCTTC. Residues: CASSQGHYNEQFF.

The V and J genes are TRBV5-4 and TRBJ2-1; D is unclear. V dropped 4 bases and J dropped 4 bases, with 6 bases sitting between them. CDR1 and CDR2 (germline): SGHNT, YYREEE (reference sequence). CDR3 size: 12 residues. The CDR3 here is CASSPGYNEQFF. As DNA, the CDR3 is TGTGCCAGCAGCCCGGGTTACAATGAGCAGTTCTTC.

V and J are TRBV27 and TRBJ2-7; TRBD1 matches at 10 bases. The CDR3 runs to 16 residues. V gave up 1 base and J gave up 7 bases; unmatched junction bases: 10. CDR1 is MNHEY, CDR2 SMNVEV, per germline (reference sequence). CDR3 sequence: CASSLLFGTGVEEQYF. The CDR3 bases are TGTGCCAGCAGTTTATTATTTGGGACAGGGGTGGAGGAGCAGTACTTC.

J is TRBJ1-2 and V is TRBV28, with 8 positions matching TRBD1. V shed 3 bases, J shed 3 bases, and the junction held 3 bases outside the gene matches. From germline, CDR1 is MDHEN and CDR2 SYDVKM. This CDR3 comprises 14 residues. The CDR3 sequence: CASSFGQGYYGYTF. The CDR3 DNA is TGTGCCAGCAGTTTTGGACAGGGATACTATGGCTACACCTTC.

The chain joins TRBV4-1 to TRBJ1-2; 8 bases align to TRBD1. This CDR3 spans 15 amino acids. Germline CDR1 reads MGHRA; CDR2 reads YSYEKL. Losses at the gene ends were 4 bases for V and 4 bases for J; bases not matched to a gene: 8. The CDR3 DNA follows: TGCGCCAGCAGCCCCTCCTTCACAGGGGGCTATGGCTACACCTTC. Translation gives CASSPSFTGGYGYTF.

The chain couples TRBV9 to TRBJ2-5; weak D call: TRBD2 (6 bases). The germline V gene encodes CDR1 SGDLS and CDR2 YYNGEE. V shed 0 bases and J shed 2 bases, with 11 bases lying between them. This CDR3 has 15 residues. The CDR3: CASSVESGEQETQYF. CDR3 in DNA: TGTGCCAGCAGCGTAGAGTCGGGGGAACAAGAGACCCAGTACTTC.

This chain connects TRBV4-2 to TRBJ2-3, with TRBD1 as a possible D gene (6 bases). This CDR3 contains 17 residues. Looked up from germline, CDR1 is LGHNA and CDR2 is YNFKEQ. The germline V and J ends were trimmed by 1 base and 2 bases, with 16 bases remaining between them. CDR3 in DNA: TGTGCCAGCAGCCAAGCTACAGGGAGTGTCACCACAGATACGCAGTATTTT. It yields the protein CASSQATGSVTTDTQYF.

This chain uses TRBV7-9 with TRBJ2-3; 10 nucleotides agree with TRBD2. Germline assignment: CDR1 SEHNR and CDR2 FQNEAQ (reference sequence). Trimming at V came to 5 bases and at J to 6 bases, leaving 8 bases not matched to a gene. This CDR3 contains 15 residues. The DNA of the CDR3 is TGTGCCAGCAGCCGAAGCGGGAGGGCCGGGGATACGCAGTATTTT. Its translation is CASSRSGRAGDTQYF.

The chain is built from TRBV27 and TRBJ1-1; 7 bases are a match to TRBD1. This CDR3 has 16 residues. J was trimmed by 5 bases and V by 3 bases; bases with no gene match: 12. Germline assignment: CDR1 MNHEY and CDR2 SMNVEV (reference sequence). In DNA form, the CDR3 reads TGTGCCAGCAGTTTTCTTTTCGGTCAGGGGGATACTGAAGCTTTCTTT. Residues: CASSFLFGQGDTEAFF.

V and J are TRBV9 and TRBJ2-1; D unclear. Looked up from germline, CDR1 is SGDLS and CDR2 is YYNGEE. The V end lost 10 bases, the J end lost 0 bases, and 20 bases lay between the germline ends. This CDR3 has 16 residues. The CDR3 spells CASRLGDPSSYNEQFF. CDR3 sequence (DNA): TGTGCCTCTCGATTAGGAGACCCGAGCTCCTACAATGAGCAGTTCTTC.

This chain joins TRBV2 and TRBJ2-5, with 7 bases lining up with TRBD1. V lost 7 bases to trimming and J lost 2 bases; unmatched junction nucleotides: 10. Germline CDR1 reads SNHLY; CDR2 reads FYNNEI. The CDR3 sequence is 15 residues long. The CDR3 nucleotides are TGTGCCAGCAACGACCCGGGACAGACACAAGAGACCCAGTACTTC. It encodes CASNDPGQTQETQYF. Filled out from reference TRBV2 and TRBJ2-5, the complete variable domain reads EPEVTQTPSHQVTQMGQEVILRCVPISNHLYFYWYRQILGQKVEFLVSFYNNEISEKSEIFDDQFSVERPDGSNFTLKIRSTKLEDSAMYFCASNDPGQTQETQYFGPGTRLLVL.

The CDR3 DNA sequence: TGTGCCAGCAGCTTGGACAGCTACTCCTACGAGCAGTACTTC. Amino acids: CASSLDSYSYEQYF. This rearrangement joins TRBV5-4 to TRBJ2-7; D gene ambiguous. Germline lookup yields CDR1 SGHNT and CDR2 YYREEE (reference sequence). CDR3 size: 14 residues. Between the trimmed V and J ends, which lost 0 bases and 0 bases, there was a span of 7 bases. Combining the CDR3 with reference TRBV5-4 and TRBJ2-7 gives the whole variable domain ETGVTQSPTHLIKTRGQQVTLRCSSQSGHNTVSWYQQALGQGPQFIFQYYREEENGRGNFPPRFSGLQFPNYSSELNVNALELDDSALYLCASSLDSYSYEQYFGPGTRLTVT.

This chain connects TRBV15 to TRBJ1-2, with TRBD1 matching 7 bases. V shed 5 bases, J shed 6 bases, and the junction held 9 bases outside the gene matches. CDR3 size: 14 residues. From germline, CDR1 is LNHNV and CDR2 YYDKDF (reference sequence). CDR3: CATSEMTGKNGYTF. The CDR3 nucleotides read TGTGCCACCAGCGAGATGACAGGGAAGAATGGCTACACCTTC.

The CDR3 loop is CASSGPTSGPYNEQFF. The CDR3 DNA reads as TGCGCCAGCAGCGGACCGACTAGCGGGCCTTACAATGAGCAGTTCTTC. The J gene is TRBJ2-1, the V gene TRBV5-1, with 10 bases identical to TRBD2. The CDR3 consists of 16 residues. Germline CDR1 is SGHRS and CDR2 is YFSETQ. Germline trimming cut 4 bases from V and 4 bases from J; bases unmatched to any gene: 8.

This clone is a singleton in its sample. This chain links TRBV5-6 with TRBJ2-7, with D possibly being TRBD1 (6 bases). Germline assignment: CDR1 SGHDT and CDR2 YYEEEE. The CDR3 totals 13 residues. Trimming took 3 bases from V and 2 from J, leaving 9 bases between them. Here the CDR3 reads CASSYGQTYEQYV. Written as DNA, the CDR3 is TGTGCCAGCAGCTATGGACAGACCTACGAGCAGTACGTC.

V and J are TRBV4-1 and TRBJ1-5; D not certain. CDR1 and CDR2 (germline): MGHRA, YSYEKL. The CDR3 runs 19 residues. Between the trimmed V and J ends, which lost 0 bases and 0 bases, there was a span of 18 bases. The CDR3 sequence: CASSQDRVIQWDSNQPQHF. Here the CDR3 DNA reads TGCGCCAGCAGCCAAGACCGGGTTATACAATGGGATAGCAATCAGCCCCAGCATTTT.

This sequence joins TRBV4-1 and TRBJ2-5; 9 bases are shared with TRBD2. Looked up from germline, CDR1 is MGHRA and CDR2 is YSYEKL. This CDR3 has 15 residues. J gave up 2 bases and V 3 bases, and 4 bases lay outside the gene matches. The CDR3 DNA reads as TGCGCCAGCAGCCAGCCGACTAGCGGACAAGAGACCCAGTACTTC. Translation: CASSQPTSGQETQYF.